These T cell receptor beta chains were read from a single sample in a study of beta chain features in type 1 diabetes. The method was immunoSEQ multiplex PCR; TCRdb's version includes in-frame clones alone and lacks a portion of them. The data hold 300,000 or so clones, with about a tenth observed a single time. Input material: central memory CD4+ T cells from blood. The receptors were sampled from a man younger than 45 with type 1 diabetes. CDR3s include the opening cysteine and the closing phenylalanine or tryptophan. A D gene is named only where the DNA matches it firmly. Size is omitted from some rows. Given values are once, few, many or a class for expanded clones.

clone size: few
D gene: .
J gene: TRBJ1-3
V gene: TRBV29-1
CDR3 protein: CSVYGTLGSGNTIYF
CDR3 DNA: TGCAGCGTTTACGGGACGTTAGGCTCTGGAAACACCATATATTTT

clone size: few
D gene: TRBD1
J gene: TRBJ1-6
V gene: TRBV7-2
CDR3 protein: CASSFRDREGPLHF
CDR3 DNA: TGTGCCAGCAGCTTCCGGGACAGGGAAGGACCCCTCCACTTT

clone size: .
D gene: .
J gene: TRBJ2-3
V gene: TRBV10-3
CDR3 protein: CAISGRPGSSDPFTQYF
CDR3 DNA: TGTGCCATCAGCGGGCGCCCGGGGTCTAGCGACCCGTTTACGCAGTATTTT

clone size: few
D gene: .
J gene: TRBJ1-3
V gene: TRBV28
CDR3 protein: CASSLKGNTIYF
CDR3 DNA: TGTGCCAGCAGCTTAAAGGGGAACACCATATATTTT

clone size: few
D gene: .
J gene: TRBJ1-6
V gene: TRBV7-9
CDR3 protein: CASSLFSGADSPLHF
CDR3 DNA: TGTGCCAGCAGCTTATTTTCTGGGGCGGATTCACCCCTCCACTTT

clone size: few
D gene: .
J gene: TRBJ1-4
V gene: TRBV6-5
CDR3 protein: CASSSPQGGSEKLFF
CDR3 DNA: TGTGCCAGCAGTTCGCCGCAGGGTGGTAGCGAAAAACTGTTTTTT

clone size: .
D gene: TRBD1
J gene: TRBJ1-2
V gene: TRBV29-1
CDR3 protein: CSEDRVRGYTF
CDR3 DNA: TGCAGCGAGGACAGGGTTCGTGGCTACACCTTC

clone size: few
D gene: .
J gene: TRBJ1-4
V gene: TRBV7-2
CDR3 protein: CASTTAGAANEKLFF
CDR3 DNA: TGTGCCAGCACCACGGCAGGGGCAGCTAATGAAAAACTGTTTTTT

clone size: few
D gene: .
J gene: TRBJ1-2
V gene: TRBV19
CDR3 protein: CASSKTASPGYTF
CDR3 DNA: TGTGCCAGTAGTAAGACGGCCTCCCCTGGCTACACCTTC

clone size: .
D gene: TRBD2
J gene: TRBJ2-2
V gene: TRBV5-1
CDR3 protein: CASSPLAGTAGELFF
CDR3 DNA: TGCGCCAGCAGCCCCCTAGCGGGGACAGCCGGGGAGCTGTTTTTT

clone size: .
D gene: .
J gene: TRBJ2-4
V gene: TRBV29-1
CDR3 protein: CSAELAKNIQYF
CDR3 DNA: TGCAGCGCAGAGCTAGCCAAAAACATTCAGTACTTC

clone size: .
D gene: .
J gene: TRBJ2-3
V gene: TRBV7-2
CDR3 protein: CASSPQGNGRGDTQYF
CDR3 DNA: TGTGCCAGCAGCCCCCAAGGAAACGGGCGGGGAGATACGCAGTATTTT

clone size: .
D gene: .
J gene: TRBJ2-5
V gene: TRBV11-2
CDR3 protein: CASSHVGHRETQYF
CDR3 DNA: TGTGCCAGCAGCCATGTAGGACACCGAGAGACCCAGTACTTC

clone size: few
D gene: TRBD1
J gene: TRBJ2-7
V gene: TRBV27
CDR3 protein: CASSPGTGAHYEQYF
CDR3 DNA: TGTGCCAGCAGTCCGGGGACAGGGGCACACTACGAGCAGTACTTC

clone size: few
D gene: .
J gene: TRBJ2-7
V gene: TRBV5-4
CDR3 protein: CASSLRANEQYF
CDR3 DNA: TGTGCCAGCAGCTTGCGGGCCAACGAGCAGTACTTC

clone size: few
D gene: .
J gene: TRBJ2-1
V gene: TRBV4-1
CDR3 protein: CASSQDRGTRSNEQFF
CDR3 DNA: TGCGCCAGCAGCCAAGATCGGGGGACAAGAAGCAATGAGCAGTTCTTC

clone size: few
D gene: TRBD1
J gene: TRBJ2-1
V gene: TRBV28
CDR3 protein: CASSPPGQGRNEQFF
CDR3 DNA: TGTGCCAGCAGCCCACCGGGACAGGGACGAAATGAGCAGTTCTTC

clone size: .
D gene: TRBD2
J gene: TRBJ2-7
V gene: TRBV27
CDR3 protein: CASRPNTSGGAIRRF
CDR3 DNA: TGTGCCAGCAGACCGAATACTAGCGGGGGGGCAATAAGGAGATTC

clone size: few
D gene: TRBD2
J gene: TRBJ2-5
V gene: TRBV7-2
CDR3 protein: CASTLTSGFQETQYF
CDR3 DNA: TGTGCCAGCACCCTGACTAGCGGCTTCCAAGAGACCCAGTACTTC

clone size: few
D gene: TRBD1
J gene: TRBJ1-5
V gene: TRBV5-1
CDR3 protein: CASSSTGDLGQPQHF
CDR3 DNA: TGCGCCAGCAGCTCGACAGGGGATCTGGGGCAGCCCCAGCATTTT

clone size: .
D gene: .
J gene: TRBJ2-5
V gene: TRBV7-2
CDR3 protein: CASSFMDGTGETQYF
CDR3 DNA: TGTGCCAGCAGCTTCATGGACGGGACTGGGGAGACCCAGTACTTC

clone size: many
D gene: TRBD1
J gene: TRBJ2-7
V gene: TRBV10-2
CDR3 protein: CASSVPGQGHEQYF
CDR3 DNA: TGCGCCAGCAGCGTCCCGGGACAGGGCCACGAGCAGTACTTC

clone size: many
D gene: .
J gene: TRBJ2-5
V gene: TRBV10-3
CDR3 protein: CAISPSLDETQYF
CDR3 DNA: TGTGCCATCAGCCCTAGCTTAGATGAGACCCAGTACTTC

clone size: many
D gene: .
J gene: TRBJ2-3
V gene: TRBV23-1
CDR3 protein: CASSQSCGTDTQYF
CDR3 DNA: TGCGCCAGCAGTCAATCGTGTGGCACAGATACGCAGTATTTT

clone size: few
D gene: .
J gene: TRBJ1-1
V gene: TRBV9
CDR3 protein: CASSPRPTGGSTEAFF
CDR3 DNA: TGTGCCAGCAGCCCCCGCCCGACAGGCGGGAGCACTGAAGCTTTCTTT

clone size: .
D gene: .
J gene: TRBJ2-3
V gene: TRBV20-1
CDR3 protein: CSAGEDTQYF
CDR3 DNA: TGCAGTGCTGGGGAGGATACGCAGTATTTT